The sequence of this T cell receptor beta chain was determined in a study of T cell changes during pregnancy in multiple sclerosis. This table comes from immunoSEQ multiplex PCR, and its TCRdb copy is limited to in-frame clones, with some not included. The data contain fewer than 85,000 clones, 85% to 95% of them singletons. Germline CDR1 is MNHEY and CDR2 is SVGAGI. This CDR3 region has 15 residues. V was clipped by 5 bases and J by 2 bases, with 10 bases between them. The chain employs TRBV6-5 and TRBJ2-6, with a tentative D call TRBD1 (6 bases). The clonotype comes from a female donor in good health, enrolled as a control in a pregnancy study. The sequencing here drew on peripheral blood, taken after pregnancy. CDR3 sequence reads: CASSQGFTGANVLTF. CDR3 DNA sequence: TGTGCCAGCAGTCAGGGGTTTACTGGGGCCAACGTCCTGACTTTC.